These 2 T cell receptor beta chains originate from one sample sequenced in a study of T cells in Graves' hyperthyroidism and ophthalmopathy. From RNA transcripts, TCR beta CDR3 regions were amplified. Initially, a first-round RT-PCR of the TCR CDR3 employed the HTBI primer set. TCRdb reprocessed the multiplex PCR reads with MiXCR, giving one entry per CDR3 protein. The table includes roughly 550,000 distinct CDR3 sequences, about 15% detected once. Material: blood. The receptors derive from a woman aged 25 to 39 with Graves' ophthalmopathy.

In its sample, this clonotype was seen many times. The CDR3 reads CASRGTSSYEQYF. The CDR3 region has the DNA TGTGCCAGCCGGGGGACTTCCTCCTACGAGCAGTACTTC. The chain recombines TRBV6-1 with TRBJ2-7; possibly TRBD2 for D (6 bases). CDR3 size: 13 residues. Germline loops: CDR1 MNHNS, CDR2 SASEGT. Deletions cut 8 bases from V and 0 bases from J, with 11 bases between.

This clonotype has just a few counts. The J gene is TRBJ2-1, the V gene TRBV6-5; 9 positions match TRBD2. Germline loops: CDR1 MNHEY, CDR2 SVGAGI. This CDR3 comprises 15 residues. J gave up 5 bases and V 6 bases, and 8 bases lay outside the gene matches. This chain's CDR3 is CASRNAGGPDNEQFF. The CDR3, as DNA: TGTGCCAGCAGGAATGCGGGAGGGCCCGACAATGAGCAGTTCTTC.